This TCR beta chain was sequenced during a study of T cell responses to AZD1222 COVID-19 vaccine. Broader study findings: Close to half of spike-specific TCRs reportedly recognize unmutated variant regions. Spike-specific TCR repertoires showed rising breadth and depth after two AZD1222 doses. The peak T cell response came first, and repertoires were sampled only after it.

Measured with immunoSEQ multiplex PCR; TCRdb has only the in-frame clones, and not every one. The sample includes about 180,000 clones, 88% of them seen just once. This clone appeared a few times. The antigen remains unidentified. Trimming left V 6 bases short and J 6 bases short, with 11 bases between. The CDR3 contains 11 residues. Germline assignment: CDR1 SQVTM and CDR2 ANQGSEA. This specimen consisted of peripheral blood, obtained on day 0 of AZD1222 vaccination. The chain recombines TRBV29-1 with TRBJ1-1; D perhaps matches TRBD1 (5 bases). The sequence derives from an adult in good health. This chain's CDR3 is CSVSQTAEAFF. The CDR3 nucleotides are TGCAGCGTCTCTCAGACAGCTGAAGCTTTCTTT.